Below, 14 T cell receptor beta chains from the same sample are listed, as sequenced in a study of neoadjuvant anti-PD-1 for oral cavity cancer. Repertoires were generated with immunoSEQ multiplex PCR, while TCRdb's copy carries only in-frame clones and drops some. The sample yields some 15,000 clones, more than 65% seen once. Sample: PBMCs, taken before nivolumab (anti-PD-1) treatment. These receptors all stem from a person aged 35-79 years with oral cavity squamous cell carcinoma.

This chain joins TRBV10-1 and TRBJ1-1; 9 nucleotides agree with TRBD1. Germline trimming cut 8 bases from V and 1 base from J; bases unmatched to any gene: 2. Germline CDR1 reads WNHNN; CDR2 reads SYGVQD (reference sequence). The CDR3 is made up of 13 amino acids. CDR3 region: CASQGQGNTEAFF. The DNA for the CDR3 is TGCGCCAGCCAGGGACAGGGGAACACTGAAGCTTTCTTT.

This clone appeared a few times. V and J are TRBV7-9 and TRBJ2-5, with D possibly TRBD2 on 5 matching bases. V was trimmed by 2 bases and J by 4 bases, leaving 11 bases between them. CDR1 and CDR2 (germline): SEHNR, FQNEAQ (reference sequence). CDR3 length: 14 residues. The CDR3 loop reads CASSLLASGETQYF. The CDR3 coding sequence is TGTGCCAGCAGCTTATTAGCGAGTGGAGAGACCCAGTACTTC. The whole variable domain, remainder taken from reference TRBV7-9 and TRBJ2-5, is DTGVSQNPRHKITKRGQNVTFRCDPISEHNRLYWYRQTLGQGPEFLTYFQNEAQLEKSRLLSDRFSAERPKGSFSTLEIQRTEQGDSAMYLCASSLLASGETQYFGPGTRLLVL.

A few counts support this clone. V usage is TRBV30 and J usage is TRBJ1-1, with a possible D match to TRBD1 (6 bases). The germline V gene encodes CDR1 GTSNPN and CDR2 SVGIG (reference sequence). V was pared by 1 base and J by 1 base, with 16 bases between. The CDR3 length is 16 residues. The CDR3 nucleotides are TGTGCCTGGAGTGAGGGCAGGGGAAGGGGGAACACTGAAGCTTTCTTT. It encodes CAWSEGRGRGNTEAFF.

This clone was recorded once. This sequence joins TRBV6-6 and TRBJ2-7, with 7 nucleotides matching TRBD2. Germline CDR1 MNHNY, CDR2 SVGAGI (reference sequence). V lost 2 bases to trimming and J lost 4 bases; unmatched junction nucleotides: 5. The CDR3 extends over 14 amino acids. This CDR3 reads CASSYPAGRYEQYF. The CDR3 nucleotides are TGTGCCAGCAGTTACCCAGCGGGAAGGTACGAGCAGTACTTC.

This clone has only a few counts. CDR3 loop: CASSLSGGRADTQYF. The CDR3 DNA sequence: TGTGCCAGCAGCTTATCGGGCGGGAGGGCAGATACGCAGTATTTT. The chain employs TRBV7-3 and TRBJ2-3, with 9 bases aligning to TRBD2. Germline lookup yields CDR1 SGHTA and CDR2 FQGTGA. The CDR3 covers 15 residues. J gave up 4 bases and V 2 bases, and 4 bases lay outside the gene matches.

This clone was detected only a few times. The chain recombines TRBV10-3 with TRBJ2-1; 8 bases are a match to TRBD2. CDR1 and CDR2 (germline): ENHRY, SYGVKD. V trimming: 6 bases; J trimming: 10 bases; junction bases outside the gene matches: 5. The length of the CDR3 is 12 residues. CDR3 region: CAISGRAEEQFF. CDR3 sequence (DNA): TGTGCCATCAGCGGGAGGGCTGAAGAGCAGTTCTTC.

The J gene is TRBJ2-5, the V gene TRBV11-3; D remains ambiguous. Trimming stripped 0 bases from V and 3 bases from J, with 8 bases between. The germline V gene has CDR1 SGHNT and CDR2 YENEEA. There are 14 residues in the CDR3. CDR3 DNA: TGTGCCAGCAGCTTAGATGGGTCGGAAGAGACCCAGTACTTC. This translates into CASSLDGSEETQYF. Drawing the rest from reference TRBV11-3 and TRBJ2-5, the complete variable domain is EAGVVQSPRYKIIEKKQPVAFWCNPISGHNTLYWYLQNLGQGPELLIRYENEEAVDDSQLPKDRFSAERLKGVDSTLKIQPAELGDSAVYLCASSLDGSEETQYFGPGTRLLVL.

This clone was counted only a few times. The V call is TRBV23-1, the J call TRBJ1-5, with a possible D match to TRBD1 (5 bases). TRBV23-1 qualifies as an ORF whose function is uncertain. The CDR3 totals 16 residues. Trimming removed 5 bases at V and 0 bases at J, with 14 bases between. CDR3 sequence reads: CASSYRGPDSNQPQHF. DNA of the CDR3: TGCGCCAGCAGTTATAGGGGACCCGATAGCAATCAGCCCCAGCATTTT.

The J gene is TRBJ1-1, the V gene TRBV20-1; D remains unclear. This CDR3 is 10 amino acids long. Trimming shortened V by 4 bases and J by 8 bases, and 8 bases separated the two germline ends. From germline, CDR1 is DFQATT and CDR2 SNEGSKA (reference sequence). In DNA, the CDR3 is TGCAGTGCTATAGGTGTGGAAGCTTTCTTT. This gives the protein CSAIGVEAFF.

This clone was observed once. V is TRBV11-2 and J is TRBJ2-3; the D gene could be TRBD1 or TRBD2 (5 bases each). Deletions cut 5 bases from V and 4 bases from J, with 19 bases between. Germline CDR1 SGHAT, CDR2 FQNNGV. This CDR3 has 16 amino acids. The chain's CDR3 is CASSPFGAGSADTQYF. In nucleotides, the CDR3 is TGTGCCAGCAGCCCTTTTGGGGCTGGGAGCGCAGATACGCAGTATTTT.

V is TRBV29-1 and J is TRBJ1-3; possibly TRBD1 for D (6 bases). Trimming stripped 3 bases from V and 0 bases from J, with 6 bases between. The CDR3 spans 13 residues. Germline V lookup: CDR1 SQVTM, CDR2 ANQGSEA. The CDR3 DNA reads TGCAGCGTTGAGGACAGCTCTGGAAACACCATATATTTT. It is translated as CSVEDSSGNTIYF.

This clone occurred once. CDR3 nucleotides: TGTGCCAGCAGTTTCTATACAGGACAGAATCAGCCCCAGCATTTT. Its protein product is CASSFYTGQNQPQHF. J is TRBJ1-5 and V is TRBV28; weak D call: TRBD1 (6 bases). V was shortened by 3 bases and J by 4 bases, with 13 bases between the two germline ends. This CDR3 is built from 15 residues. Germline assignment: CDR1 MDHEN and CDR2 SYDVKM.

This clone occurred a few times. The chain recombines TRBV30 with TRBJ2-6; the D gene is possibly TRBD1 (6 bases). V shed 4 bases and J shed 0 bases, with 16 bases lying between them. Per the germline V gene, CDR1 is GTSNPN and CDR2 is SVGIG (reference sequence). The CDR3 runs to 17 residues. The DNA for the CDR3 is TGTGCCTGGAATCCCCCAGGGGCCATCTCTGGGGCCAACGTCCTGACTTTC. It yields the protein CAWNPPGAISGANVLTF.

The rearrangement joins TRBV6-5 to TRBJ2-7; 8 positions agree with TRBD1. CDR3 length: 13 residues. Trimming cost V 5 bases and J 3 bases; bases outside gene matches: 3. Germline lookup yields CDR1 MNHEY and CDR2 SVGAGI. CDR3 residues: CASSPGTGYEQYF. The CDR3 DNA is TGTGCCAGCAGTCCGGGGACAGGCTACGAGCAGTACTTC.